The sequence of this TCR beta chain was determined in a study of blood T cell repertoires in COVID-19. At the level of the study: Donors in the United States, Italy and Spain gave samples during acute or convalescent COVID-19. The analysed material was cDNA or gDNA that came from T cells, B-cell-depleted T cells, or PBMCs.

As handled by the study authors: Researchers report that nucleated cell counts were estimated from reference gene primer amplification. TCRdb keeps only in-frame clones here, not all; method: immunoSEQ multiplex PCR. That table gives V, J and clone size, and the DNA gave D and trimming. The data show about 180,000 clones, 84% seen once. The germline V and J ends were trimmed by 5 bases and 7 bases, with 14 bases remaining between them. Germline assignment: CDR1 SGHAT and CDR2 FQNNGV. The CDR3 runs 13 residues. This clone was recorded a few times. The J gene is TRBJ1-1, the V gene TRBV11-2; no definite D call. The specimen sequenced was peripheral blood. This sequence originates from a human donor in a cohort sampled during active COVID-19. CDR3 bases: TGTGCCAGCAGCCCCCCGAGGTCCGTTGAAGCTTTCTTT. Residues: CASSPPRSVEAFF.